This T cell receptor (beta chain) comes out of a study of cytotoxic CD8 clonotypes in ibrutinib-treated CLL. TCRdb's copy holds only in-frame clones and misses some; the assay was immunoSEQ multiplex PCR. The data contain 270,000 or so clones, about 72% of them singletons. The CDR3 runs 16 residues. Germline CDR1 SGHRS, CDR2 YFSETQ. Trimming cost V 3 bases and J 4 bases; bases outside gene matches: 6. The rearrangement links TRBV5-1 to TRBJ2-2, with 10 bases matching TRBD2. This TCR was sampled from a human donor with chronic lymphocytic leukemia. The specimen comprised PBMCs, sampled at disease progression, from a patient treated with ibrutinib. This CDR3 is CASSYLAGVSTGELFF. The CDR3 nucleotides read TGCGCCAGCAGCTATCTAGCGGGAGTCAGCACCGGGGAGCTGTTTTTT.